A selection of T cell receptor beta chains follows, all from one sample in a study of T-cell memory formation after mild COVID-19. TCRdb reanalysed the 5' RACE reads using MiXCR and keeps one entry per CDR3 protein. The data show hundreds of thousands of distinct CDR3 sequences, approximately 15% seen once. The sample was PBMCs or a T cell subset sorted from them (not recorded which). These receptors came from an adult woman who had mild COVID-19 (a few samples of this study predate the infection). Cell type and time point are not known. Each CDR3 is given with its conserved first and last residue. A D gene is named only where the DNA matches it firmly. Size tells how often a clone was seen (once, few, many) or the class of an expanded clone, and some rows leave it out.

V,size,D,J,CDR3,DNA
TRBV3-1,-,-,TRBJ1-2,CASSRAGRGADNGYTF,TGTGCCAGCAGCCGCGCCGGTCGGGGCGCAGATAATGGCTACACCTTC
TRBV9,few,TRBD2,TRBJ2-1,CASSPQREGMINDEQFF,TGTGCCAGCAGTCCCCAGCGGGAGGGGATGATTAACGATGAGCAGTTCTTC
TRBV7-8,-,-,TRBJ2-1,CASKPPQLVSSYNEQFF,TGTGCCAGCAAGCCCCCTCAGCTAGTAAGCTCCTACAATGAGCAGTTCTTC
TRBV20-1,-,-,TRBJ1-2,CSARGLRDIYGYTF,TGCAGTGCTAGAGGGCTCCGGGATATCTATGGCTACACCTTC
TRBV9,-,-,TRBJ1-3,CASSVGTAGNTIYF,TGTGCCAGCAGCGTAGGGACAGCAGGAAACACCATATATTTT
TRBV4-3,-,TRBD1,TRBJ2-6,CASSQRGQSGANVLTF,TGCGCCAGCAGCCAGAGGGGACAGTCTGGGGCCAACGTCCTGACTTTC
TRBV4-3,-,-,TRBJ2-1,CASSLELAVDEQFF,TGCGCCAGCAGCCTCGAGCTAGCTGTCGATGAGCAGTTCTTC
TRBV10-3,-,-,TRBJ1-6,CATSLRGADNSPLHF,TGTGCCACTTCACTTCGGGGGGCAGATAATTCACCCCTCCACTTT
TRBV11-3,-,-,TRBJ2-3,CASSTHADTQYF,TGTGCCAGCAGCACCCACGCAGATACGCAGTATTTT
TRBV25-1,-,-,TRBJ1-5,CASSERGWGTSNQPQHF,TGTGCCAGCAGTGAACGGGGTTGGGGGACTAGCAATCAGCCCCAGCATTTT
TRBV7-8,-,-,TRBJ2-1,CASSTGQKYNEQFF,TGTGCCAGCAGCACCGGACAGAAATACAATGAGCAGTTCTTC
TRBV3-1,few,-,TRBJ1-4,CASSRRAYNEKLFF,TGTGCCAGCAGCCGCAGGGCCTATAATGAAAAACTGTTTTTT
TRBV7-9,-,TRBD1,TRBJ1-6,CASSLETGYGSPLHF,TGTGCCAGCAGCTTAGAGACAGGGTACGGGTCACCCCTCCACTTT
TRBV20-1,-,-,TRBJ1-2,CSARTVVNYGYTF,TGCAGTGCTAGAACAGTAGTTAACTATGGCTACACCTTC
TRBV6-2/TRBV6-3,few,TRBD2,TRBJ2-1,CASRLAPLSDEQFF,TGTGCCAGTCGACTAGCGCCCCTGTCCGATGAGCAGTTCTTC
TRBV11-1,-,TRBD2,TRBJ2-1,CASSLSGTSGSDEQFF,TGTGCCAGCAGCCTATCCGGGACTAGCGGGAGTGATGAGCAGTTCTTC
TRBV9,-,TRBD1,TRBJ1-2,CASSETGGQYGYTF,TGTGCCAGCAGCGAGACAGGGGGACAGTATGGCTACACCTTC
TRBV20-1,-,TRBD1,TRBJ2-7,CSASTGGHEQYF,TGCAGTGCTAGTACAGGGGGTCACGAGCAGTACTTC